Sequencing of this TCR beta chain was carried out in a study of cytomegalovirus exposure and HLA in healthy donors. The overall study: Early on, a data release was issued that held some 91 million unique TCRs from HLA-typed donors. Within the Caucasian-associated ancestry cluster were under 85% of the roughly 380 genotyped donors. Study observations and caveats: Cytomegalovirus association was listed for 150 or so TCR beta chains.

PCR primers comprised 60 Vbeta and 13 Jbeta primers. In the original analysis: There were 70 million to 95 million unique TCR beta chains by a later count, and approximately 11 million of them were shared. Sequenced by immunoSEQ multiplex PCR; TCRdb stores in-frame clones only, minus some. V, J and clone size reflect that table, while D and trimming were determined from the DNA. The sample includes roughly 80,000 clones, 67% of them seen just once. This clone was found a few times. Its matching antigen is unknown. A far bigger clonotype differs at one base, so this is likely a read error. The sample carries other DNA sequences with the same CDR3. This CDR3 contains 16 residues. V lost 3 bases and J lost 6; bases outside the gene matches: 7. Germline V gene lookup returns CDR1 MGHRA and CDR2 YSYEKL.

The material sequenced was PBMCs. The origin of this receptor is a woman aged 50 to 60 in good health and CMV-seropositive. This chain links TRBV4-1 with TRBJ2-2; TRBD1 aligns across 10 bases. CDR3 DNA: TGCGCCAGCAGCCAGATCCCCGACAGGGGGCCCGGGGAGCTGTTTTTT. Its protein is CASSQIPDRGPGELFF.